The 9 T cell receptor beta chains reported below all come from one sample, sequenced in a study of vaccination effects on CD4 cells after COVID-19. Here immunoSEQ multiplex PCR was the method, and the copy in TCRdb shows in-frame clones only, minus some. Of 25,000 to 35,000 clones listed, over 60% are singletons. Peptide-pool stimulation followed by sequencing identified expanded antigen-specific CD4+ clonotypes in the ViraFEST assay. Cells that had been cultured for about 10 days were the source of isolated CD4+ T cells. Each participant was administered two doses of either the BNT162b2 or the mRNA-1273 vaccine. These receptors have no known antigen. The material was CD4+ T cells from PBMCs cultured with SARS-CoV-2 spike peptides, obtained after COVID-19 vaccination. The receptors shown here come from a human donor who received a COVID-19 vaccine.

This sequence joins TRBV18 and TRBJ2-7, with D tentatively TRBD1 (6 bases). The CDR3 has 14 residues. Trimming took 5 bases from V and 2 from J, leaving 13 bases between them. From germline, CDR1 is KGHSH and CDR2 LQKENI. CDR3 region: CASSRTAETYEQYF. As DNA, the CDR3 is TGTGCCAGCTCAAGGACAGCTGAGACCTACGAGCAGTACTTC.

V and J are TRBV11-2 and TRBJ1-2; D possibly corresponds to TRBD1 (6 bases). Trimming stripped 4 bases from V and 6 bases from J, with 21 bases between. In germline, CDR1 is SGHAT, CDR2 FQNNGV. The CDR3 runs 16 residues. The CDR3 sequence is CASSSSGAGARNGYTF. The CDR3, as DNA: TGTGCCAGCAGCTCCAGCGGCGCGGGGGCGCGTAATGGCTACACCTTC. The full variable domain, in which reference TRBV11-2 and TRBJ1-2 provide the parts outside the CDR3, is EAGVAQSPRYKIIEKRQSVAFWCNPISGHATLYWYQQILGQGPKLLIQFQNNGVVDDSQLPKDRFSAERLKGVDSTLKIQPAKLEDSAVYLCASSSSGAGARNGYTFGSGTRLTVV.

This chain joins TRBV19 and TRBJ2-7, with D possibly matching TRBD2 (5 bases). Germline V gene lookup returns CDR1 LNHDA and CDR2 SQIVND (reference sequence). The CDR3 length is 15 residues. Trimming cost V 5 bases and J 5 bases, with 19 bases left between them. The chain's CDR3 is CASSSDFTGNDEQYF. The CDR3 DNA is TGTGCCAGTAGTTCCGATTTCACCGGGAACGACGAGCAGTACTTC.

The chain is built from TRBV6-5 and TRBJ2-7; D may be TRBD1 (5 bases). Trimming took off 7 bases at V and 2 bases at J, with 12 bases between the two ends. The CDR3 runs to 13 residues. Germline assignment: CDR1 MNHEY and CDR2 SVGAGI. CDR3 protein: CASNPGMTYEQYF. CDR3 nucleotide sequence: TGTGCCAGCAACCCAGGGATGACCTACGAGCAGTACTTC.

This clone was seen a few times. The chain carries TRBV11-2 and TRBJ2-7; D remains ambiguous. There are 13 residues in the CDR3. Germline V gene data show CDR1 as SGHAT and CDR2 as FQNNGV. V lost 1 base, J lost 3 bases, and 7 bases lay in between. CDR3 residues: CASSLAVSYEQYF. DNA for the CDR3: TGTGCCAGCAGCTTAGCGGTCAGCTACGAGCAGTACTTC.

The chain is built from TRBV2 and TRBJ1-1; 9 bases align to TRBD1. J gave up 8 bases and V 6 bases, and 7 bases lay outside the gene matches. Germline V gene lookup returns CDR1 SNHLY and CDR2 FYNNEI. The CDR3 spans 13 residues. CDR3 DNA sequence: TGTGCCAGCAGCCCCGGGACAGGGCTAGAAGCTTTCTTT. This gives the protein CASSPGTGLEAFF.

The rearrangement uses TRBV6-5 and TRBJ2-7; D ambiguous. The CDR3 is made up of 11 amino acids. The germline V and J ends were trimmed by 5 bases and 5 bases, with 7 bases remaining between them. Germline values: CDR1 MNHEY, CDR2 SVGAGI. CDR3 residues: CASSHSNEQYF. For the CDR3, the DNA is TGTGCCAGCAGTCACAGCAACGAGCAGTACTTC.

This clone has only one observation. The chain recombines TRBV11-3 with TRBJ2-3; D is unclear. CDR1 and CDR2 (germline): SGHNT, YENEEA. The CDR3 has 13 amino acids. V lost 3 bases to trimming and J lost 2 bases, with 6 bases between them. In DNA, the CDR3 is TGTGCCAGCAGCTTCGGTCCCACAGATACGCAGTATTTT. This encodes CASSFGPTDTQYF.

The CDR3 reads CATSRDNSGANVLTF. The CDR3 DNA follows: TGTGCCACCAGCAGAGACAACTCTGGGGCCAACGTCCTGACTTTC. The chain recombines TRBV15 with TRBJ2-6, with no clear D. Trimming left V 0 bases short and J 0 bases short, with 3 bases between. There are 15 residues in the CDR3. Germline lookup yields CDR1 LNHNV and CDR2 YYDKDF (reference sequence).